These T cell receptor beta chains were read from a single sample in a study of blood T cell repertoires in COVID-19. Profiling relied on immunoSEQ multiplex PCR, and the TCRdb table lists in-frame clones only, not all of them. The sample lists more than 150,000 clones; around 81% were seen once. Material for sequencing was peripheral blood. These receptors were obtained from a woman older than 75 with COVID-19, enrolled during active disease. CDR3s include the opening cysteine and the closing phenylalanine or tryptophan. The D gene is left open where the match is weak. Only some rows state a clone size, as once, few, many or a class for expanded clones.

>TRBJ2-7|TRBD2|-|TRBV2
TGTGCCAGCGGTAGCGGGGGATACGAGCAGTACTTC
CASGSGGYEQYF
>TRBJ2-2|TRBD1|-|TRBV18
TGTGCCAGCTCTCTCCAGGGGGAAAACACCGGGGAGCTGTTTTTT
CASSLQGENTGELFF
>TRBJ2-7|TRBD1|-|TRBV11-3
TGTGCCAGCAGCTTTGGGGGACAGGTGGCGTACGAGCAGTACTTC
CASSFGGQVAYEQYF
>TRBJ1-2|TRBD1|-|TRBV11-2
TGTGCCAGCAGCTCCGGACAGGGGCACCTCTATGGCTACACCTTC
CASSSGQGHLYGYTF
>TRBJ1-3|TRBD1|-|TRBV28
TGTGCCAGCAGTTTCAACAGGGGGATTGGCGGAAACACCATATATTTT
CASSFNRGIGGNTIYF
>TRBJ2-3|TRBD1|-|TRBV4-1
TGCGCCAGCAGCCAAGAATTCCGGACAGGGGATACAGATACGCAGTATTTT
CASSQEFRTGDTDTQYF
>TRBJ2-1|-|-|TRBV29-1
TGCAGCGTTGATAGGGGTAGGAATGAGCAGTTCTTC
CSVDRGRNEQFF
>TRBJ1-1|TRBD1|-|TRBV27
TGTGCCAGCACCCGCCCGGACAGGGGCCTTTCCTTCCCGAACACTGAAGCTTTCTTT
CASTRPDRGLSFPNTEAFF
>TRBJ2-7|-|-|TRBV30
TGTGCCTGGAGTGTAGTGGGCATTCTTTACTTC
CAWSVVGILYF
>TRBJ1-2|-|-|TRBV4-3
TGCGCCAGCAGCCAAGAGGAGGGTGGCTACACCTTC
CASSQEEGGYTF
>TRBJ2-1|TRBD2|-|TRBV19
TGTGCCAGTAGTAGAGGGGGACTAGCGGGCGCATACAATGAGCAGTTCTTC
CASSRGGLAGAYNEQFF
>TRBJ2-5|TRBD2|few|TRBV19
TGTGCCAGTAGACCGAGGCGGGGGGACCAAGAGACCCAGTACTTC
CASRPRRGDQETQYF
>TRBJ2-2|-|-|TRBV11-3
TGTGCCAGCACCGGAGACGCCGGGGAGCTGTTTTTT
CASTGDAGELFF
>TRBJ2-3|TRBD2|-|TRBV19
TGTGCCAGTAGTAGCGGGGGAACAAGCACAGATACGCAGTATTTT
CASSSGGTSTDTQYF
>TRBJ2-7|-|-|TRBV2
TGTGCCAGCAGATACCAGGGCCACTACGAGCAGTACTTC
CASRYQGHYEQYF